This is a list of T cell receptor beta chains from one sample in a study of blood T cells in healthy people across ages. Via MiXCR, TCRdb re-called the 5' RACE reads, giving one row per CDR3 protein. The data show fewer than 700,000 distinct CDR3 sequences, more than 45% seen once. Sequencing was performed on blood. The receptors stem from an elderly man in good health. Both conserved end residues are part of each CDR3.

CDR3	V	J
CASTAPLPPYEQYF	TRBV6-5	TRBJ2-7
CASISGPTYEQYF	TRBV2	TRBJ2-7
CSVVIAGGETQYF	TRBV29-1	TRBJ2-5
CASRPGGGYGYTF	TRBV7-8	TRBJ1-2
CSARVPSGSPRDEQFF	TRBV20-1	TRBJ2-1
CASSQDGWGLASYNEQFF	TRBV3-1	TRBJ2-1
CASSPGQANSYEQYF	TRBV5-1	TRBJ2-7
CSAAGLAGNTGELFF	TRBV20-1	TRBJ2-2
CASSYDRVGPQHF	TRBV27	TRBJ1-5
CASSESLGGSYNEQFF	TRBV25-1	TRBJ2-1
CASVSGQGHQPQHF	TRBV6-6	TRBJ1-5
CASSPRQGSGYTF	TRBV12-3/TRBV12-4	TRBJ1-2
CASSYSPTSTYEQYF	TRBV6-2/TRBV6-3	TRBJ2-7
CASSAGLADTGELFF	TRBV9	TRBJ2-2
CSVAKSGSTDTQYF	TRBV29-1	TRBJ2-3
CASSHPSGGLNEQFF	TRBV18	TRBJ2-1
CASSPEGMPDTQYF	TRBV6-5	TRBJ2-3
CASSIPPGHNEQFF	TRBV28	TRBJ2-1
CASSLWVRDTQYF	TRBV7-3	TRBJ2-3
CASSLETAQETQYF	TRBV5-1	TRBJ2-5
CASSSAGGTGELFF	TRBV5-6	TRBJ2-2
CASSLIPADTQYF	TRBV7-2	TRBJ2-3
CASSFTQGGIGYEQYF	TRBV6-6	TRBJ2-7
CASSNLSEREETQYF	TRBV21-1	TRBJ2-5
CASNQRRDQPQHF	TRBV6-6	TRBJ1-5
CASSPNRVAVSSTDTQYF	TRBV7-6	TRBJ2-3
CASSSTGSSSYEQYF	TRBV12-3/TRBV12-4	NA
CASSPPFKETQYF	TRBV18	TRBJ2-5
CASSYRDREDTEAFF	TRBV7-9	TRBJ1-1
CASSYAPSGSPRENEQFF	TRBV6-5	TRBJ2-1
CASSTSGGARVSGANVLTF	TRBV7-3	TRBJ2-6
CSARSGWGSPNYGYTF	TRBV20-1	TRBJ1-2
CASSLPWGQTETQYF	TRBV12-3/TRBV12-4	TRBJ2-5
CASSFVQGDTIYF	TRBV5-1	TRBJ1-3
CASSLLGGTGGNYGYTF	TRBV7-2	TRBJ1-2
CASSPRAEQFF	TRBV18	TRBJ2-1
CATSETRTSGMQYF	TRBV24-1	TRBJ2-3
CSTAGVQGALVTETQYF	TRBV29-1	TRBJ2-5
CASSTGTAGSGNTIYF	TRBV7-9	TRBJ1-3
CASSDLNTEAFF	TRBV28	TRBJ1-1
CSVVRAGTYTF	TRBV29-1	TRBJ1-2
CASREGGARNIQYF	TRBV2	NA
CASTTRDIQYF	TRBV12-3/TRBV12-4	TRBJ2-4
CASSLIEGGEQFF	TRBV7-6	TRBJ2-1
CASSLAVYEAYEQYF	TRBV7-9	TRBJ2-7
CASSYSNRYGYTF	TRBV6-5	TRBJ1-2
CASSARAGSSYNSPLHF	TRBV4-1	TRBJ1-6
CVSSLARETQYF	TRBV12-3/TRBV12-4	TRBJ2-5
CASSRLWGQGYNEQFF	TRBV3-1	TRBJ2-1
CASRETGEGFSYEQYF	TRBV28	TRBJ2-7